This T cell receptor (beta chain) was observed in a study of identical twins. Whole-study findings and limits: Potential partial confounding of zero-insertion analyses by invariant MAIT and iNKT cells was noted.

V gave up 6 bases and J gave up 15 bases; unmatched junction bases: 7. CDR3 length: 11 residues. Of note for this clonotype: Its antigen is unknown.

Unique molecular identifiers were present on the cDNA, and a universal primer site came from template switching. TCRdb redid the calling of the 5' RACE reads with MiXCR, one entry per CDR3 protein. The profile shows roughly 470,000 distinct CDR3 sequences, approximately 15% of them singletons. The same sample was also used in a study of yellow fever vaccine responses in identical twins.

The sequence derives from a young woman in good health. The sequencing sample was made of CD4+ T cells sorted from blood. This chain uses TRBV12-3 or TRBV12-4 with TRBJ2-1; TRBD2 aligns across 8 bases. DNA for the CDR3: TGTGCCAGCAGCTACGCGGGGGGCTCGTTCTTC. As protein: CASSYAGGSFF.